This is a list of T cell receptor beta chains from one sample in a study of Ad26.COV2.S vaccination and SARS-CoV-2 variants. The assay was immunoSEQ multiplex PCR, and TCRdb's table has in-frame clones only and misses some. The sample includes roughly 450,000 clones, around 90% of them seen just once. The source material was peripheral blood, sampled in a trial of Ad26.COV2.S vaccine versus placebo. The receptors were gathered from a person aged 18-60 years who received the Ad26.COV2.S COVID-19 vaccine or a placebo. The CDR3 runs from the conserved cysteine through the conserved F or W. The order of the fields is V gene, J gene, CDR3 protein.

TRBV30,TRBJ2-7,CAWSNGVRNSYEQYF
TRBV2,TRBJ2-3,CASSEVLGPAGDTQYF
TRBV6-5,TRBJ1-1,CASSYTGTEAFF
TRBV6-5,TRBJ2-7,CASAMDRVIYEQYF
TRBV27,TRBJ2-7,CASSLSVLADTYEQYF
TRBV12-5,TRBJ1-5,CASGDRGSNQPQHF
TRBV4-3,TRBJ2-7,CASSKGAGISYEQYF
TRBV19,TRBJ1-2,CASRSTGDYTF
TRBV23-1,TRBJ2-1,CASSQTRTSGTYNEQFF
TRBV27,TRBJ2-3,CASSQTRIVTDTQYF
TRBV5-1,TRBJ2-7,CASSFRAGSGSYEQYF
TRBV29-1,TRBJ2-2,CSGGRRTGELFF
TRBV18,TRBJ2-2,CASSPRRGNIANTGELFF
TRBV5-4,TRBJ2-3,CASSFAGNTDTQYF
TRBV19,TRBJ1-1,CASTLVGSNTEAFF
TRBV4-3,TRBJ2-3,CASSQDTGAGDTQYF
TRBV7-9,TRBJ2-3,CASSAGSYTDTQYF
TRBV19,TRBJ2-2,CASSIVENTGELFF
TRBV25-1,TRBJ1-3,CASRPSSGNTIYF
TRBV28,TRBJ2-1,CASSTSREEVDEQFF
TRBV27,TRBJ2-3,CASRVLAGPTDTQYF
TRBV15,TRBJ2-1,CATSTTRLAGSLYNEQFF
TRBV9,TRBJ2-5,CASSVGDRAPSGPGETQYF
TRBV27,TRBJ2-7,CASSFSKSYEQYF
TRBV7-9,TRBJ2-3,CASSLSAFTDTQYF
TRBV14,TRBJ1-1,CASSHPRDRDTEAFF
TRBV7-2,TRBJ1-1,CASNVQGATEAFF
TRBV2,TRBJ1-1,CASSVWDREAFF
TRBV29-1,TRBJ1-4,CSARTFEGEKLFF
TRBV19,TRBJ1-5,CASSSRRFGNQPQHF
TRBV28,TRBJ1-1,CASSLAGQDFFTEAFF
TRBV6-1,TRBJ2-1,CASSEAWGEQFF
TRBV7-2,TRBJ2-7,CASSLAGGAYEQYF
TRBV10-3,TRBJ1-2,CAINAGTGTNYGYTF
TRBV30,TRBJ2-2,CAWSRTATHGELFF
TRBV27,TRBJ2-7,CASSSPGQGTYEQYF
TRBV7-2,TRBJ2-7,CASSLEPSGGYEQYF
TRBV7-9,TRBJ2-1,CASRWGGSDNEQFF
TRBV6-2/TRBV6-3,TRBJ2-5,CASSYQVETQYF
TRBV9,TRBJ1-5,CAAKETGEGNQPQHF
TRBV5-5,TRBJ2-7,CASRQDLGPFYEQYF
TRBV7-8,TRBJ2-7,CASSSRPPEGYEQYF
TRBV7-2,TRBJ2-3,CASSLFPGADTQYF
TRBV7-2,TRBJ2-1,CASSPRGNSYNEQFF
TRBV30,TRBJ1-1,CAWTYYTEAFF
TRBV28,TRBJ1-6,CASSLQDYNSPLHF
TRBV11-3,TRBJ1-6,CASSLSYNSPLHF
TRBV19,TRBJ2-7,CASSGNSGHNSYEQYF
TRBV27,TRBJ2-2,CASSLFPGLATGELFF
TRBV9,TRBJ1-4,CASSDRGNEKLFF
TRBV5-4,TRBJ1-2,CASSFDRDAGYTF
TRBV19,TRBJ1-3,CASSDREASGNTIYF
TRBV9,TRBJ2-1,CASSGQGRGANEQFF
TRBV12-5,TRBJ2-1,CASGSQLAAPNNEQFF
TRBV6-7,TRBJ1-2,CASSYPPGGEGYGYTF
TRBV5-4,TRBJ2-2,CASSGRDRGTGELFF
TRBV13,TRBJ1-1,CASSVQSEAFF
TRBV28,TRBJ1-1,CASSTTGGREAFF
TRBV2,TRBJ2-5,CASSEAGGVTQYF